This TCR beta chain was captured by sequencing in a study of CD8+ T cells in alopecia areata. Study context: Tofacitinib lasted 6 to 18 months, then 6 months off drug.

Once RNA had been extracted, it was reverse transcribed into cDNA to act as the sequencing template. Assay used: immunoSEQ multiplex PCR; TCRdb lists only in-frame clones, some missing. Of about 180,000 clones listed, about 60% are singletons. The study team obtained lesional scalp punch biopsies and peripheral blood from alopecia areata patients. Between the trimmed V and J ends, which lost 6 bases and 4 bases, there was a span of 15 bases. The CDR3 runs 14 residues. Germline CDR1 is SNHLY and CDR2 is FYNNEI. The sequence was collected from a human donor with alopecia areata. V gene TRBV2 combines with J gene TRBJ1-2, with D uncertain. Here the sequenced sample was CD4+ T cells sorted from blood, taken at week 0. The CDR3 nucleotides read TGTGCCAGCAGAGAGTGGAACAGATCCTATGGCTACACCTTC. Residues: CASREWNRSYGYTF.